A single sample gave rise to the 2 T cell receptor beta chains below, sequenced in a study of prognosis after radiotherapy for stage I lung cancer. Amplicons of TCR beta CDR3 were generated from genomic DNA by two-round multiplex PCR. First-round PCR used primers specific to each TRBV and TRBJ gene. TCRdb passed the multiplex PCR reads through MiXCR, listing each CDR3 protein once. The top ten clones hold around a fifth of a sample with under 15,000 distinct CDR3 sequences, 45% to 65% of them seen once. The input for sequencing was PBMCs, taken before or after stereotactic body radiation therapy (not recorded which). These receptors all stem from a donor of 50 years or more with non-small cell lung cancer.

The rearrangement links TRBV12-3 or TRBV12-4 to TRBJ1-4; 9 bases agree with TRBD1. The ends lost 6 bases at V and 5 bases at J; junction bases unmatched: 7. The CDR3 spans 15 residues. The CDR3 loop is CASRLAGTGNEKLFF. The CDR3 bases are TGTGCCAGCAGGCTCGCAGGGACAGGGAATGAAAAACTGTTTTTT.

This clonotype is judged medium-sized (0.01 to 0.1%). This chain links TRBV27 with TRBJ2-7, with 9 bases that match TRBD2. Germline assignment: CDR1 MNHEY and CDR2 SMNVEV (reference sequence). V gave up 3 bases and J gave up 5 bases; unmatched junction bases: 8. The CDR3 sequence is 15 residues long. The CDR3 nucleotides read TGTGCCAGCAGTTTTCAGCCTAGCGGGAACCACGAGCAGTACTTC. Residues: CASSFQPSGNHEQYF.